This record concerns one T cell receptor beta chain sequence. Its antigen is still unknown. This table comes from immunoSEQ multiplex PCR, and its TCRdb copy is limited to in-frame clones, with some not included. The table has approximately 100,000 clones, roughly 84% seen once. The data were taken from a study of T cell responses to AZD1222 COVID-19 vaccine. Study-wide context: Analysis merged second doses at about 4 or about 12 weeks. Study results and caveats: Possibly, clonal diversity was underestimated; donors were largely white British and included more females. In all cases, repertoires were sampled only after the peak T cell response. Following two doses of AZD1222, Spike-specific TCR breadth and depth rose.

CDR1 and CDR2 (germline): LGHDT, YNNKEL (reference sequence). Trimming took off 4 bases at V and 1 base at J, with 10 bases between the two ends. There are 14 residues in the CDR3. The receptor's source is an adult in good health. This chain joins TRBV3-1 (or the pseudogene TRBV3-2) and TRBJ1-1; possibly TRBD1 for D (5 bases). Specimen: peripheral blood, collected on day 0 of AZD1222 vaccination. DNA of the CDR3: TGTGCCAGCAGCCCGGGACGGTGGAACACTGAAGCTTTCTTT. Translated, it gives CASSPGRWNTEAFF.